This record concerns one T cell receptor (beta chain) sequence. The data stem from a study of blood T cell repertoires in COVID-19. Across about two dozen US areas, participants ranged in age from about 18 to 89 years. Assignment of participants to cohorts was predicated upon participant-reported clinical history. The V and J ends lost 0 bases and 4 bases, in that order; junction bases with no gene match: 4. The CDR3 extends over 15 amino acids. Germline CDR1 and CDR2: ENHRY and SYGVKD. In the original processing: Amplification of reference gene primers provided the estimated nucleated cell counts. Measured with immunoSEQ multiplex PCR; TCRdb has only the in-frame clones, and not every one. Clone size and the V and J calls come from that table; the DNA yielded D and trimming. This sample has about 440,000 clones; roughly 85% occur once, and the top ten carry around 1.8%.

The sample comprised PBMCs or T cells enriched from blood (not recorded which). This sequence was found in a young woman with acute COVID-19. J is TRBJ1-1 and V is TRBV10-3; 8 positions match TRBD1. The CDR3 coding sequence is TGTGCCATCAGTGAGTCGAGGCAGGGGGCCACTGAAGCTTTCTTT. As protein: CAISESRQGATEAFF.